The rows below give T cell receptor beta chains drawn from one sample of a study of CXCR3-negative and CXCR3-positive naive CD8 T cells. TCRdb reprocessed the 5' RACE reads and keeps a single row for each CDR3 protein, giving no DNA. The sample data list fewer than 55,000 distinct CDR3 sequences. Specimen: naive CXCR3- CD8+ T cells from blood. The receptors were sampled from a human donor in good health. Some clones in this sample may be carry-over from other donors' samples. Each CDR3 is given with its conserved first and last residue.

V gene: TRBV21-1
J gene: TRBJ2-1
CDR3 protein: CASSKPLPSGSFNEQFF

V gene: TRBV20-1
J gene: TRBJ2-3
CDR3 protein: CSARFSGGPSPTDTQYF

V gene: TRBV6-2/TRBV6-3
J gene: TRBJ2-4
CDR3 protein: CASSYNGTGTYIQYF

V gene: TRBV28
J gene: TRBJ2-3
CDR3 protein: CASPTGGDTQYF

V gene: TRBV11-2
J gene: TRBJ2-1
CDR3 protein: CASSLATSGSYENEQFF

V gene: TRBV7-3
J gene: TRBJ2-5
CDR3 protein: CASSLGVDQETQYF

V gene: TRBV6-1
J gene: TRBJ2-2
CDR3 protein: CASSPFPSNTGELFF

V gene: TRBV28
J gene: TRBJ1-2
CDR3 protein: CASSPNRDYGYTF

V gene: TRBV5-1
J gene: TRBJ2-1
CDR3 protein: CASSLMASGSSYNEQFF

V gene: TRBV7-9
J gene: TRBJ1-1
CDR3 protein: CASSDRRDRMNTEAFF

V gene: TRBV7-6
J gene: TRBJ2-7
CDR3 protein: CASSLEGGQGKTYEQYF

V gene: TRBV6-5
J gene: TRBJ1-2
CDR3 protein: CASSPGVWEGPGGYTF

V gene: TRBV7-6
J gene: TRBJ2-5
CDR3 protein: CASSSSDRALSYQETQYF

V gene: TRBV28
J gene: TRBJ2-7
CDR3 protein: CASSEARPYYEQYF

V gene: TRBV5-1
J gene: TRBJ2-7
CDR3 protein: CASSPQTEIYEQYF

V gene: TRBV28
J gene: TRBJ2-7
CDR3 protein: CASSFRGEPSYEQYF

V gene: TRBV29-1
J gene: TRBJ2-7
CDR3 protein: CSSREGSDSEQYF

V gene: TRBV4-3
J gene: TRBJ2-7
CDR3 protein: CASSLSGPRDEQYF

V gene: TRBV21-1
J gene: TRBJ2-5
CDR3 protein: CASSTLGPKRSQGTQYF

V gene: TRBV6-5
J gene: TRBJ2-3
CDR3 protein: CASSYGAGGVPDTQYF

V gene: TRBV7-8
J gene: TRBJ2-2
CDR3 protein: CASPPEKPAGTPRTGELFF

V gene: TRBV12-3/TRBV12-4
J gene: TRBJ2-2
CDR3 protein: CASSYWGPNTGELFF

V gene: TRBV3-1
J gene: TRBJ1-1
CDR3 protein: CASSQPTPGTGGSPLSTEAFF

V gene: TRBV5-1
J gene: TRBJ2-1
CDR3 protein: CASSQGTGPLNEQFF

V gene: TRBV29-1
J gene: TRBJ2-1
CDR3 protein: CSVLGTGFHNEQFF

V gene: TRBV5-1
J gene: TRBJ1-1
CDR3 protein: CASSVSRGLGNTEAFF

V gene: TRBV12-3/TRBV12-4
J gene: TRBJ2-7
CDR3 protein: CASMVQYEQYF

V gene: TRBV7-8
J gene: TRBJ2-5
CDR3 protein: CASSFGGRAGETQYF

V gene: TRBV5-1
J gene: TRBJ2-3
CDR3 protein: CASSFQGASADTQYF

V gene: TRBV29-1
J gene: TRBJ2-1
CDR3 protein: CSVEDPTGEQFF

V gene: TRBV6-6
J gene: TRBJ2-7
CDR3 protein: CASSPGLEQYF

V gene: TRBV5-1
J gene: TRBJ2-2
CDR3 protein: CASSYKRDRANTGELFF

V gene: TRBV6-5
J gene: TRBJ2-5
CDR3 protein: CASSKYQETQYF

V gene: TRBV10-3
J gene: TRBJ2-3
CDR3 protein: CAISGSGGSTDTQYF

V gene: TRBV23-1
J gene: TRBJ2-3
CDR3 protein: CASSQLQRADTQYF

V gene: TRBV7-6
J gene: TRBJ2-5
CDR3 protein: CASSGPGFQETQYF

V gene: TRBV15
J gene: TRBJ2-1
CDR3 protein: CATSPDHNEQFF

V gene: TRBV11-2
J gene: TRBJ2-1
CDR3 protein: CASSLGSGTYNEQFF

V gene: TRBV28
J gene: TRBJ1-2
CDR3 protein: CASSFGGPSYGYTF

V gene: TRBV2
J gene: TRBJ2-5
CDR3 protein: CASNNPRTSGFRLGGETQYF

V gene: TRBV3-1
J gene: TRBJ2-1
CDR3 protein: CASSHLPGGQGVWSSYNEQFF

V gene: TRBV5-1
J gene: TRBJ2-1
CDR3 protein: CASSLDDRGNEQFF

V gene: TRBV27
J gene: TRBJ2-7
CDR3 protein: CASSFYPVGYEQYF

V gene: TRBV7-9
J gene: TRBJ2-3
CDR3 protein: CASSLVPLVTQYF

V gene: TRBV27
J gene: TRBJ2-3
CDR3 protein: CASSSPTEDTDTQYF